A selection of T cell receptor beta chains follows, all from one sample in a study of blood T cell repertoires in COVID-19. Sequencing used immunoSEQ multiplex PCR; TCRdb keeps in-frame clones, though not all of them. Found here are more than 250,000 clones, about 83% of them singletons; the top ten hold around 1.2%. Sequencing was performed on peripheral blood. The receptors were gathered from a woman in her 50s with acute or convalescent COVID-19. Both conserved end residues are part of each CDR3.

>TRBV20-1|TRBJ2-1
CSALRDEQFF
>TRBV19|TRBJ2-1
CASSKIDSNEQFF
>TRBV4-1|TRBJ1-1
CASSSSQGLYTEAFF
>TRBV9|TRBJ1-2
CASSSRDRGVGYTF
>TRBV10-3|TRBJ1-2
CAISESAGVIDYGYTF
>TRBV27|TRBJ1-2
CASSLKAGLSGYTF
>TRBV12-3/TRBV12-4|TRBJ1-2
CASSTGTGDGYTF
>TRBV5-4|TRBJ1-4
CASSLQATNEKLFF
>TRBV6-2/TRBV6-3|TRBJ1-2
CASSLPRDRPPGGYTF
>TRBV5-1|TRBJ2-5
CASSSSGGGEETQYF
>TRBV3-1/TRBV3-2|TRBJ2-1
CASSLPGLASYNEQFF
>TRBV10-3|TRBJ1-6
CATHLLKNSPLHF
>TRBV18|TRBJ2-2
CASSPFQGWTGELFF
>TRBV7-2|TRBJ2-3
CASSFGGATDTQYF
>TRBV24-1|TRBJ1-1
CATSDSGRGDTEAFF
>TRBV30|TRBJ1-5
CAWSIRGGQPQHF
>TRBV12-5|TRBJ1-1
CASASPGQGAEAFF
>TRBV4-3|TRBJ1-4
CASSQGSGQGDEKLFF
>TRBV7-9|TRBJ1-6
CASSLGAGDNSPLHF
>TRBV6-1|TRBJ2-7
CASSEGDRQYF
>TRBV11-2|TRBJ2-5
CASSIQGLDRETQYF
>TRBV7-2|TRBJ2-5
CASSGQGQETQYF
>TRBV5-1|TRBJ2-1
CASSFGLAGDNEQFF
>TRBV27|TRBJ1-5
CASSPYRGLVAQHF
>TRBV29-1|TRBJ1-4
CSVEADRDDEKLFF
>TRBV2|TRBJ1-4
CASKFRGQGITNEKLFF
>TRBV7-9|TRBJ2-5
CASSPRSQETQYF